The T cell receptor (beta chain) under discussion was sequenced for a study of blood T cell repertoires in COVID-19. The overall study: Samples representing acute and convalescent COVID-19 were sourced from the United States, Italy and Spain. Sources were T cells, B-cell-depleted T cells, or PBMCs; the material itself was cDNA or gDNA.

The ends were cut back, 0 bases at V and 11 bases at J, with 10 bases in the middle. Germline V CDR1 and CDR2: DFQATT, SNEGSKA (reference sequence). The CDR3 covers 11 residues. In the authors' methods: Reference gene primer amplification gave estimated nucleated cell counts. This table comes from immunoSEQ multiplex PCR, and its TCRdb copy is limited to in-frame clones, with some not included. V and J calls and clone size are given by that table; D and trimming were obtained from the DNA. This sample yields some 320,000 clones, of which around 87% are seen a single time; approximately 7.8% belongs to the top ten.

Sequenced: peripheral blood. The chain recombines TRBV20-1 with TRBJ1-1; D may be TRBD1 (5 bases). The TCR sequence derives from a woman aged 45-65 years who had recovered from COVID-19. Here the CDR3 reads CSARDRAPAFF. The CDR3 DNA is TGCAGTGCTAGAGACAGGGCTCCCGCTTTCTTT.